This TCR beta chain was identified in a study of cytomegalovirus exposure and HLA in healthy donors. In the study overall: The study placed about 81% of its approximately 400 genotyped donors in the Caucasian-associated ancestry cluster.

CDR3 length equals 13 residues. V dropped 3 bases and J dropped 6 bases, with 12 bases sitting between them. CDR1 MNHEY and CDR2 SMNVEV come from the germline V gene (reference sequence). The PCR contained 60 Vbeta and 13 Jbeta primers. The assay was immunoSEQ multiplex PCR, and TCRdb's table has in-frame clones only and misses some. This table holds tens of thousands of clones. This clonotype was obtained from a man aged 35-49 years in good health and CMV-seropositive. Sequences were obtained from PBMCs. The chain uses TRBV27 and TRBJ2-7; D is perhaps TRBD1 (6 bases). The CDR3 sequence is CASSFARGGEQYF. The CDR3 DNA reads TGTGCCAGCAGTTTCGCCAGAGGGGGCGAGCAGTACTTC.